This TCR beta chain was captured by sequencing in a study of T-cell memory formation after mild COVID-19. Amplification by 5'RACE using constant-segment primers produced TCR alpha and TCR beta cDNA libraries that carried sample barcodes and UMIs. TCRdb ran MiXCR on the 5' RACE reads and lists one entry per CDR3 protein. The table records about 90,000 distinct CDR3 sequences, more than 13% of them present only once. Study-wide points: Cross-reactive memory apparently joined, as some responding clones appeared in pre-infection memory. Clonal second-wave expansions that peaked on day 37 had unconfirmed SARS-CoV-2 specificity. Largely, contracting CD4+ clones fell within CM and EM, and contracting CD8+ clones within EMRA.

There are 15 residues in the CDR3. The germline CDR1 and CDR2 sequences are SGHTA and FQGTGA. Trimming pared 5 bases from V and 2 bases from J, leaving 14 bases between. This clonotype has only a few counts. Its antigen is not identified. The V and J genes are TRBV7-3 and TRBJ2-3, with D possibly matching TRBD1 (6 bases). Sequenced input: PBMCs or a T cell subset sorted from them (not recorded which). This receptor was obtained from a man younger than 35 who had mild COVID-19 (a few samples of this study predate the infection). Cell type and time point are not known. CDR3 amino acids: CASSITGTHTDTQYF. The CDR3, as DNA: TGTGCCAGCAGCATCACAGGGACCCACACAGATACGCAGTATTTT. Looking up the rest from reference TRBV7-3 and TRBJ2-3 gives the full variable domain: GAGVSQTPSNKVTEKGKYVELRCDPISGHTALYWYRQSLGQGPEFLIYFQGTGAADDSGLPNDRFFAVRPEGSVSTLKIQRTERGDSAVYLCASSITGTHTDTQYFGPGTRLTVL.